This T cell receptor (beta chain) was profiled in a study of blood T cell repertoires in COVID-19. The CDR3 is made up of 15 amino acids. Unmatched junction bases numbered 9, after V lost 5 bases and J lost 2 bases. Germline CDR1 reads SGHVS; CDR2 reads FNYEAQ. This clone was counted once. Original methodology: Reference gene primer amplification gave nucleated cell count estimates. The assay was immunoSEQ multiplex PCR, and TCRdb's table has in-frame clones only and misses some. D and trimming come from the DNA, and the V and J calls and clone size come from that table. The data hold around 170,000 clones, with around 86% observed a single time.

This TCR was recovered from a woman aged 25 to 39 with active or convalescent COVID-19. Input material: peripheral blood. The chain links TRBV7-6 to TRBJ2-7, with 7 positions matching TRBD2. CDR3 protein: CASSPRGGLTYEQYF. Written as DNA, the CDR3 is TGTGCCAGCAGCCCACGGGGAGGGTTGACCTACGAGCAGTACTTC.